This passage covers 6 T cell receptor beta chains from one sample sequenced in a study of T cell changes during pregnancy in multiple sclerosis. TCRdb keeps only in-frame clones here, not all; method: immunoSEQ multiplex PCR. The top ten hold 0.55% to 0.65% of the sample, which has tens of thousands of clones, about 90% seen once. The specimen comprised CD4+ T cells from peripheral blood mononuclear cells, sampled in the first trimester of pregnancy. These receptors came from a female donor with multiple sclerosis, enrolled in a pregnancy study.

V is TRBV19 and J is TRBJ1-1, with TRBD1 matching 8 bases. The germline CDR1 and CDR2 sequences are LNHDA and SQIVND (reference sequence). V shed 3 bases and J 4 bases; nucleotides not matched to a gene: 10. The CDR3 is 16 amino acids. The DNA of the CDR3 is TGTGCCAGTAGTATGAGCCAGGGGGCGCTGGGCACTGAAGCTTTCTTT. It codes for CASSMSQGALGTEAFF.

V gene TRBV2 combines with J gene TRBJ2-5; tentatively, D is TRBD2 (5 bases). The end of the DNA is better explained by TRBJ2-7, so the J call may be wrong. The CDR3 consists of 16 residues. Germline V CDR1 and CDR2: SNHLY, FYNNEI. In DNA form, the CDR3 reads TGTGCCAGCAGTGTACGGGGATTAAGATTGGACTACGAGCAGTACTTC. It translates to CASSVRGLRLDYEQYF.

This clone was seen only a few times. Here the CDR3 DNA reads TGTGCCAGCAGTTTTACAGGGGCCTACAATGAGCAGTTCTTC. It codes for CASSFTGAYNEQFF. The chain employs TRBV27 and TRBJ2-1; 7 bases are a match to TRBD1. Germline values: CDR1 MNHEY, CDR2 SMNVEV (reference sequence). The CDR3 spans 14 residues. V lost 3 bases, J lost 2 bases, and 1 base stayed unmatched.

This clone was seen just once. This chain joins TRBV5-4 and TRBJ2-3; no clear D. From germline, CDR1 is SGHNT and CDR2 YYREEE (reference sequence). The CDR3 is 12 residues long. V lost 3 bases and J lost 10, with 12 bases in between. The CDR3 is CASSSTPGAQYF. CDR3 DNA sequence: TGTGCCAGCAGCTCAACCCCCGGAGCGCAGTATTTT.

This sequence joins TRBV6-5 and TRBJ2-3; D not certain. V lost 2 bases and J 5 bases, leaving 11 bases between the germline ends. CDR3 size: 14 residues. Germline V gene sequence: CDR1 MNHEY, CDR2 SVGAGI. The CDR3 sequence: CASSYLARRDTQYF. CDR3 bases: TGTGCCAGCAGTTACCTGGCTAGAAGAGATACGCAGTATTTT.

In DNA form, the CDR3 reads TGTGCCAGCAGCTTAGCCAGGGGACAAACCTACGAGCAGTACTTC. Translating gives CASSLARGQTYEQYF. The chain uses TRBV11-3 and TRBJ2-7, with D perhaps TRBD1 (6 bases). The CDR3 is made up of 15 amino acids. Germline V gene data show CDR1 as SGHNT and CDR2 as YENEEA. V lost 1 base to trimming and J lost 2 bases, with 12 bases between them.